These 13 T cell receptor beta chains were all obtained from the same sample, sequenced in a study of response to subunit inactivated influenza vaccine. TCRdb reanalysed the RT-PCR reads using MiXCR and keeps one entry per CDR3 protein. The table shows more than 550,000 distinct CDR3 sequences, with about 10% occurring only once. The same specimen was also included in a second study, on T cells expressing NK-cell markers. That source reports: UMIs accompanied the 5'RACE template switching by which TCR beta cDNA was made.

The sequenced sample was PBMCs from blood, obtained on the day of vaccination. The receptors come from a man aged 50 to 59 who received an inactivated influenza vaccine.

This clonotype was detected many times. The chain couples TRBV20-1 to TRBJ2-1; possibly TRBD2 for D (6 bases). V lost 6 bases, J lost 0 bases, and 15 bases lay in between. This CDR3 comprises 15 residues. Germline-derived CDR1 and CDR2 are DFQATT and SNEGSKA (reference sequence). DNA for the CDR3: TGCAGTGCGTTAGTAGCGGATAGCTCCTACAATGAGCAGTTCTTC. It codes for CSALVADSSYNEQFF.

Ten or more counts support this clonotype. This chain uses TRBV28 with TRBJ2-5; 8 bases are shared with TRBD2. The CDR3 is 15 residues long. Germline CDR1 reads MDHEN; CDR2 reads SYDVKM. Germline trimming cut 7 bases from V and 3 bases from J; bases unmatched to any gene: 10. This CDR3 is CASNSRAGGEETQYF. The CDR3 region has the DNA TGTGCCAGCAACAGTAGGGCGGGAGGTGAAGAGACCCAGTACTTC. The whole variable domain, filled in from reference TRBV28 and TRBJ2-5, reads DVKVTQSSRYLVKRTGEKVFLECVQDMDHENMFWYRQDPGLGLRLIYFSYDVKMKEKGDIPEGYSVSREKKERFSLILESASTNQTSMYLCASNSRAGGEETQYFGPGTRLLVL.

The rearrangement joins TRBV3-1 to TRBJ1-1; weak D call: TRBD1 (5 bases). The CDR3 runs to 15 residues. Germline V gene data show CDR1 as LGHDT and CDR2 as YNNKEL (reference sequence). Deletions cut 1 base from V and 0 bases from J, with 9 bases between. The CDR3 DNA reads TGTGCCAGCAGCCAAGTATCGACAGTGAACACTGAAGCTTTCTTT. This gives the protein CASSQVSTVNTEAFF. Full variable domain (rest looked up from reference TRBV3-1 and TRBJ1-1): DTAVSQTPKYLVTQMGNDKSIKCEQNLGHDTMYWYKQDSKKFLKIMFSYNNKELIINETVPNRFSPKSPDKAHLNLHINSLELGDSAVYFCASSQVSTVNTEAFFGQGTRLTVV.

This clonotype was observed a few times. The chain is built from TRBV29-1 and TRBJ1-2; perhaps TRBD1 as D (5 bases). Germline CDR1 and CDR2: SQVTM and ANQGSEA. The CDR3 is made up of 14 amino acids. V was clipped by 5 bases and J by 0 bases, with 13 bases between them. This chain's CDR3 is CSVRDGRANYGYTF. In DNA form, the CDR3 reads TGCAGCGTTCGGGACGGCCGAGCTAACTATGGCTACACCTTC.

This clonotype appeared a few times. The chain combines TRBV7-9 with TRBJ2-4; maybe TRBD2 (5 bases). Trimming stripped 2 bases from V and 6 bases from J, with 8 bases between. The V gene's germline CDR1 is SEHNR and CDR2 FQNEAQ (reference sequence). CDR3 length: 13 amino acids. The CDR3 DNA follows: TGTGCCAGCAGCTTATATGCGGGAAACATTCAGTACTTC. This encodes CASSLYAGNIQYF.

Regarding this clonotype: A much more abundant neighbour one base away suggests this may be a read error. V gene TRBV30 combines with J gene TRBJ2-5, with D uncertain. This CDR3 region has 11 residues. Per germline, CDR1 GTSNPN and CDR2 SVGIG (reference sequence). Deletions cut 0 bases from V and 5 bases from J, with 4 bases between. CDR3 sequence reads: CAWSVEETQYF. In DNA, the CDR3 is TGTGCCTGGAGTGTAGAGGAGACCCAGTACTTC.

This clonotype was counted between two and nine times. The chain uses TRBV4-3 and TRBJ1-2; D possibly corresponds to TRBD1 (5 bases). Germline V gene sequence: CDR1 LGHNA, CDR2 YSLEER. The CDR3 consists of 16 residues. V was pared by 1 base and J by 5 bases, with 17 bases between. The CDR3 here is CASSQGWDGGQYGYTF. As DNA, the CDR3 is TGCGCCAGCAGCCAAGGTTGGGACGGCGGGCAATATGGCTACACCTTC.

This clonotype was seen many times. The CDR3 DNA sequence: TGTGCCAGCAGCTTAGCGAGCGGGAACACCGGGGAGCTGTTTTTT. Translating it yields CASSLASGNTGELFF. The V call is TRBV7-9, the J call TRBJ2-2; D is perhaps TRBD2 (5 bases). This CDR3 is built from 15 residues. CDR1 is SEHNR and CDR2 is FQNEAQ in the germline V gene (reference sequence). Between the trimmed V and J ends, which lost 0 bases and 1 base, there was a span of 6 bases.

The table lists this clonotype with many counts. The V gene is TRBV6-2 or TRBV6-3, the J gene TRBJ1-1; D is possibly TRBD1 (5 bases). Germline assignment: CDR1 MNHEY and CDR2 SVGEGT. Deletions cut 2 bases from V and 5 bases from J, with 12 bases between. This CDR3 region has 14 residues. The CDR3 region has the DNA TGTGCCAGCAGTTACCTAGAGGGGCGAACTGAAGCTTTCTTT. The encoded protein is CASSYLEGRTEAFF.

Ten or more counts support this clonotype. J is TRBJ2-5 and V is TRBV24-1; perhaps D is TRBD1 or TRBD2 (5 bases each). This CDR3 has 15 amino acids. Germline loops: CDR1 KGHDR, CDR2 SFDVKD. The V gene lost 3 bases and the J gene lost 2 bases, with 12 bases spanning the gap. The CDR3 sequence: CATSDTRQRQETQYF. The CDR3 DNA sequence: TGTGCCACCAGTGATACCCGACAGCGGCAAGAGACCCAGTACTTC.

This clonotype was seen a handful of times. The V and J genes are TRBV4-2 and TRBJ1-4; a possible D gene is TRBD1 (5 bases). Germline V gene sequence: CDR1 LGHNA, CDR2 YNFKEQ. The CDR3 runs to 16 residues. Trimming cost V 0 bases and J 7 bases, with 15 bases left between them. The CDR3, as DNA: TGTGCCAGCAGCCAAGAAGCGGGACGTCGGAGTGAAAAACTGTTTTTT. This sequence encodes CASSQEAGRRSEKLFF.

This rearrangement joins TRBV3-1 to TRBJ1-1, with D uncertain. This CDR3 contains 12 residues. Trimming shortened V by 4 bases and J by 7 bases, and 10 bases separated the two germline ends. Germline V gene sequence: CDR1 LGHDT, CDR2 YNNKEL (reference sequence). The CDR3 sequence: CASSPPEGEAFF. CDR3 nucleotide sequence: TGTGCCAGCAGCCCTCCTGAGGGTGAAGCTTTCTTT.

The chain uses TRBV20-1 and TRBJ2-3, with TRBD1 identical over 7 bases. The CDR3 extends over 15 amino acids. Looked up from germline, CDR1 is DFQATT and CDR2 is SNEGSKA (reference sequence). With V trimmed by 5 bases and J by 2 bases, 10 bases remained unmatched. CDR3 amino acids: CSARSGGQHTDTQYF. In DNA form, the CDR3 reads TGCAGTGCTCGGTCAGGGGGACAGCACACAGATACGCAGTATTTT.